One sample yielded the 30 T cell receptor beta chains listed below, sequenced in a study of blood T cell repertoires in COVID-19. Produced via immunoSEQ multiplex PCR; TCRdb's table is partial and in-frame only. The repertoire includes 200,000 to 250,000 clones, approximately 81% of them detected once, and 2.5% to 3.5% sits in the top ten. Sequenced material: peripheral blood. These receptors were taken from a man aged 50 or older who had recovered from COVID-19.

The rearrangement joins TRBV29-1 to TRBJ2-2; 11 nucleotides line up with TRBD1. Germline CDR1 and CDR2: SQVTM and ANQGSEA. Trimming removed 4 bases from V and 6 bases from J; junction bases left unmatched: 7. CDR3 length: 15 residues. The CDR3 here is CSVGPGTGGSGELFF. The CDR3 bases are TGCAGCGTTGGACCCGGGACAGGGGGATCCGGGGAGCTGTTTTTT.

The rearrangement links TRBV27 to TRBJ2-7; 11 bases are shared with TRBD1. The ends lost 6 bases at V and 2 bases at J; junction bases unmatched: 21. Germline loops: CDR1 MNHEY, CDR2 SMNVEV (reference sequence). The CDR3 has 20 amino acids. The CDR3 region is CASRPTGQGAQRESPYEQYF. CDR3 DNA sequence: TGTGCCAGCAGACCCACCGGACAGGGGGCCCAGCGGGAGTCCCCCTACGAGCAGTACTTC.

The gene calls are TRBV5-3 and TRBJ2-7; weak D call: TRBD2 (5 bases). TRBV5-3 is an ORF for which the function is uncertain. CDR3 size: 13 residues. The V end lost 3 bases, the J end lost 6 bases, and 13 bases lay between the germline ends. The CDR3 sequence is CARSSRSGGEQYF. The CDR3 DNA sequence: TGTGCCAGAAGCTCAAGGAGTGGAGGCGAGCAGTACTTC.

The rearrangement links TRBV18 to TRBJ2-7; 9 bases fit TRBD1. The V gene end was trimmed by 2 bases and the J gene end by 5 bases; junction bases not matched to a gene: 10. Looked up from germline, CDR1 is KGHSH and CDR2 is LQKENI. This CDR3 has 16 amino acids. As DNA, the CDR3 is TGTGCCAGCTCACCAATTGGTGGGACAGGGAGAAACGAGCAGTACTTC. It is translated as CASSPIGGTGRNEQYF.

The chain carries TRBV9 and TRBJ2-7; 8 bases match TRBD2. The trim removed 4 bases at V and 6 bases at J, leaving 15 bases unmatched. CDR3 length: 16 residues. The V gene's germline CDR1 is SGDLS and CDR2 YYNGEE. CDR3 protein: CASSPAGSSGRPEQYF. Here the CDR3 DNA reads TGTGCCAGCAGCCCGGCTGGTTCCAGCGGGAGACCCGAGCAGTACTTC.

The V gene is TRBV28, the J gene TRBJ1-6; 9 bases match TRBD1. This CDR3 is 14 amino acids long. J gave up 9 bases and V 7 bases, and 7 bases lay outside the gene matches. CDR1 MDHEN and CDR2 SYDVKM come from the germline V gene. CDR3 in amino acids: CASKPGQGGSPLHF. The DNA of the CDR3 is TGTGCCAGCAAGCCGGGACAGGGAGGTTCACCCCTCCACTTT.

This clone has a handful of counts. This chain uses TRBV11-2 with TRBJ1-6; 12 positions match TRBD1. V lost 4 bases and J lost 9; bases outside the gene matches: 4. This CDR3 has 15 amino acids. Germline CDR1 reads SGHAT; CDR2 reads FQNNGV. The CDR3 here is CASSSGQGAGSPLHF. The CDR3 bases are TGTGCCAGCAGCTCGGGACAGGGGGCCGGTTCACCCCTCCACTTT. Full variable domain (remainder filled in from reference TRBV11-2 and TRBJ1-6): EAGVAQSPRYKIIEKRQSVAFWCNPISGHATLYWYQQILGQGPKLLIQFQNNGVVDDSQLPKDRFSAERLKGVDSTLKIQPAKLEDSAVYLCASSSGQGAGSPLHFGNGTRLTVT.

V is TRBV28 and J is TRBJ2-1; 9 positions agree with TRBD2. This CDR3 is built from 14 residues. Germline V lookup: CDR1 MDHEN, CDR2 SYDVKM. V shed 3 bases and J 10 bases; nucleotides not matched to a gene: 7. The CDR3 bases are TGTGCCAGCAGTTTCCGCGGGAGGGGTGGGGAGCAGTTCTTC. The encoded protein is CASSFRGRGGEQFF.

This chain joins TRBV9 and TRBJ2-1; the match to TRBD2 covers 14 bases. The V segment lost 3 bases and the J segment 8 bases; nucleotides outside the gene matches: 4. Germline values: CDR1 SGDLS, CDR2 YYNGEE. The CDR3 consists of 15 residues. DNA of the CDR3: TGTGCCAGCAGCGCCGGGACTAGCGGGAGCTATGAGCAGTTCTTC. The encoded protein is CASSAGTSGSYEQFF.

The chain is built from TRBV7-9 and TRBJ1-1, with 10 bases that match TRBD1. The CDR3 consists of 14 residues. CDR1 and CDR2 from the germline V gene are SEHNR and FQNEAQ (reference sequence). V lost 2 bases, J lost 6 bases, and 3 bases stayed unmatched. The DNA of the CDR3 is TGTGCCAGCAGCTTATCCGGGACAGGGGCTGAAGCTTTCTTT. Protein: CASSLSGTGAEAFF.

The J gene is TRBJ1-5, the V gene TRBV15; D unresolved. The ends were cut back, 0 bases at V and 1 base at J, with 4 bases in the middle. Looked up from germline, CDR1 is LNHNV and CDR2 is YYDKDF (reference sequence). The CDR3 extends over 14 amino acids. The CDR3 spells CATSRDQSNQPQHF. For the CDR3, the DNA is TGTGCCACCAGCAGAGATCAGAGCAATCAGCCCCAGCATTTT.

The rearrangement uses TRBV7-2 and TRBJ1-2; D ambiguous. Germline CDR1 SGHTA, CDR2 FQGNSA. Trimming shortened V by 4 bases and J by 4 bases, and 10 bases separated the two germline ends. This CDR3 contains 13 residues. The CDR3 region is CASSWEAVYGYTF. In DNA, the CDR3 is TGTGCCAGCAGCTGGGAGGCTGTCTATGGCTACACCTTC.

The genes are TRBV7-9 and TRBJ2-7; 7 bases align to TRBD1. The CDR3 has 16 residues. The V gene end was trimmed by 1 base and the J gene end by 5 bases; junction bases not matched to a gene: 11. In germline, CDR1 is SEHNR, CDR2 FQNEAQ (reference sequence). The CDR3 spells CASSLGRRTGEDEQYF. The CDR3 DNA reads as TGTGCCAGCAGCTTAGGGCGCCGCACAGGGGAAGACGAGCAGTACTTC.

This clone was counted between two and nine times. The V call is TRBV28, the J call TRBJ2-7; 9 bases agree with TRBD2. The V gene end was trimmed by 6 bases and the J gene end by 4 bases; junction bases not matched to a gene: 7. Germline V gives CDR1 MDHEN, CDR2 SYDVKM. The CDR3 loop spans 14 amino acids. CDR3 amino acids: CASRGSSGGYEQYF. In nucleotides, the CDR3 is TGTGCCAGCAGGGGGAGTAGCGGGGGTTACGAGCAGTACTTC.

The V and J genes are TRBV24-1 and TRBJ2-7; 10 positions agree with TRBD1. Germline CDR1 reads KGHDR; CDR2 reads SFDVKD. The length of the CDR3 is 15 residues. The junction had 6 bases not matched to a gene; V was cut back by 3 bases and J by 5 bases. This CDR3 is CATSDAGTGVHEQYF. The CDR3 nucleotides read TGTGCCACCAGTGATGCCGGGACAGGGGTCCACGAGCAGTACTTC.

The V call is TRBV7-9, the J call TRBJ1-2; a weak D match, TRBD1 (6 bases). This CDR3 comprises 15 residues. V lost 5 bases and J lost 4, with 17 bases in between. Germline values: CDR1 SEHNR, CDR2 FQNEAQ (reference sequence). CDR3 coding DNA: TGTGCCAGCAGCCCATGGGCAGGGGCGGTCTATGGCTACACCTTC. This encodes CASSPWAGAVYGYTF.

In nucleotides, the CDR3 is TGTGCCGTTTGGGGGGGAAATCAGCCCCAGCATTTT. Its protein is CAVWGGNQPQHF. This chain uses TRBV28 with TRBJ1-5; D may be TRBD1 (5 bases). The ends were cut back, 11 bases at V and 4 bases at J, with 12 bases in the middle. Germline CDR1 is MDHEN and CDR2 is SYDVKM. CDR3 length: 12 amino acids.

The V call is TRBV2, the J call TRBJ2-1; 14 nucleotides align to TRBD2. The CDR3 is 16 residues long. Germline trimming cut 6 bases from V and 8 bases from J; bases unmatched to any gene: 9. Looked up from germline, CDR1 is SNHLY and CDR2 is FYNNEI. The CDR3 spells CASRAKGLAGVDEQFF. The CDR3 DNA reads TGTGCCAGCAGAGCCAAGGGACTAGCGGGAGTGGATGAGCAGTTCTTC.

The chain couples TRBV24-1 to TRBJ2-5; a weak D match, TRBD1 (6 bases). The V gene's germline CDR1 is KGHDR and CDR2 SFDVKD. The CDR3 has 16 amino acids. Deletions cut 3 bases from V and 0 bases from J, with 13 bases between. The CDR3 loop is CATSDPRTAHQETQYF. In DNA, the CDR3 is TGTGCCACCAGTGATCCAAGGACAGCCCACCAAGAGACCCAGTACTTC.

CDR3 bases: TGTGCCACCAGTGATCCCTCAGGGGGGAGCAATGAGCAGTTCTTC. Its translation is CATSDPSGGSNEQFF. The chain recombines TRBV24-1 with TRBJ2-1; D possibly corresponds to TRBD1 (7 bases). The CDR3 extends over 15 amino acids. Per germline, CDR1 KGHDR and CDR2 SFDVKD. V was shortened by 3 bases and J by 6 bases, with 14 bases between the two germline ends.

The J gene is TRBJ1-1, the V gene TRBV6-1; maybe TRBD1 (5 bases). The CDR3 has 17 amino acids. The germline V gene encodes CDR1 MNHNS and CDR2 SASEGT. V was shortened by 0 bases and J by 4 bases, with 18 bases between the two germline ends. The chain's CDR3 is CASSEALLGGRGTEAFF. Written as DNA, the CDR3 is TGTGCCAGCAGTGAAGCGCTTCTGGGGGGTCGTGGCACTGAAGCTTTCTTT.

The rearrangement uses TRBV27 and TRBJ2-3, with 9 positions matching TRBD2. The CDR3 is 14 amino acids. Trimming removed 7 bases from V and 5 bases from J; junction bases left unmatched: 7. Per the germline V gene, CDR1 is MNHEY and CDR2 is SMNVEV (reference sequence). The CDR3 region has the DNA TGTGCCAGCAAGAGGAAGCGGGAGGTAGATACGCAGTATTTT. It codes for CASKRKREVDTQYF.

The chain links TRBV5-1 to TRBJ2-4, with D possibly being TRBD1 (7 bases). The germline V gene has CDR1 SGHRS and CDR2 YFSETQ. V was pared by 0 bases and J by 6 bases, with 10 bases between. The CDR3 consists of 14 residues. CDR3 sequence: CASSLGRGANIQYF. The CDR3 DNA sequence: TGCGCCAGCAGCTTGGGCAGGGGGGCAAACATTCAGTACTTC. Full variable domain (remainder filled in from reference TRBV5-1 and TRBJ2-4): KAGVTQTPRYLIKTRGQQVTLSCSPISGHRSVSWYQQTPGQGLQFLFEYFSETQRNKGNFPGRFSGRQFSNSRSEMNVSTLELGDSALYLCASSLGRGANIQYFGAGTRLSVL.

The chain is built from TRBV7-9 and TRBJ2-2; 8 nucleotides line up with TRBD1. Losses at the gene ends were 1 base for V and 5 bases for J; bases not matched to a gene: 3. This CDR3 has 15 amino acids. From germline, CDR1 is SEHNR and CDR2 FQNEAQ (reference sequence). In DNA form, the CDR3 reads TGTGCCAGCAGCTTAGTGGGACAGGCAACCGGGGAGCTGTTTTTT. Protein sequence: CASSLVGQATGELFF.

The chain is built from TRBV6-6 and TRBJ2-2; 11 positions agree with TRBD2. Per germline, CDR1 MNHNY and CDR2 SVGAGI (reference sequence). The length of the CDR3 is 15 residues. The V segment lost 5 bases and the J segment 8 bases; nucleotides outside the gene matches: 7. The CDR3 sequence: CASSVAGGKKGELFF. DNA of the CDR3: TGTGCCAGCAGTGTAGCGGGAGGGAAAAAGGGGGAGCTGTTTTTT.

This rearrangement joins TRBV6-2 or TRBV6-3 to TRBJ1-1; D unresolved. Looked up from germline, CDR1 is MNHEY and CDR2 is SVGEGT. This CDR3 region has 15 residues. Trimming stripped 0 bases from V and 0 bases from J, with 8 bases between. CDR3 in DNA: TGTGCCAGCAGTTACTCGGCACAAATGAACACTGAAGCTTTCTTT. Translating it yields CASSYSAQMNTEAFF.

The chain has TRBV3-1 (or the pseudogene TRBV3-2) and TRBJ2-7; no firm D call. The CDR3 loop spans 13 amino acids. Between the trimmed V and J ends, which lost 4 bases and 7 bases, there was a span of 14 bases. CDR1 LGHDT and CDR2 YNNKEL come from the germline V gene (reference sequence). The CDR3 nucleotides are TGTGCCAGCAGCCCCTCCCCTCGGCGGGAGCAGTACTTC. It codes for CASSPSPRREQYF.

This rearrangement joins TRBV27 to TRBJ2-1, with D possibly being TRBD1 (5 bases). With 6 bases removed from V and 7 bases from J, the gap between germline ends came to 13 bases. The germline gives CDR1 MNHEY, CDR2 SMNVEV (reference sequence). The CDR3 has 13 amino acids. CDR3 loop: CASSPGWANEQFF. Here the CDR3 DNA reads TGTGCCAGCAGCCCAGGGTGGGCTAATGAGCAGTTCTTC.

The CDR3 spells CASSSGGSYGYTF. The CDR3 nucleotides read TGCGCCAGCAGTTCGGGGGGGAGCTATGGCTACACCTTC. The gene calls are TRBV5-1 and TRBJ1-2, with a weak D call TRBD1 (5 bases). The germline CDR1 and CDR2 sequences are SGHRS and YFSETQ. The CDR3 contains 13 residues. Trimming removed 5 bases at V and 4 bases at J, with 12 bases between.

The rearrangement uses TRBV28 and TRBJ2-5; D possibly corresponds to TRBD2 (6 bases). Trimming took off 5 bases at V and 4 bases at J, with 23 bases between the two ends. CDR3 length: 17 residues. Germline CDR1 and CDR2: MDHEN and SYDVKM. CDR3 sequence (DNA): TGTGCCAGCAGTGCCCCTGCCGGGACCCAGGAGGGAGAGACCCAGTACTTC. It translates to CASSAPAGTQEGETQYF.